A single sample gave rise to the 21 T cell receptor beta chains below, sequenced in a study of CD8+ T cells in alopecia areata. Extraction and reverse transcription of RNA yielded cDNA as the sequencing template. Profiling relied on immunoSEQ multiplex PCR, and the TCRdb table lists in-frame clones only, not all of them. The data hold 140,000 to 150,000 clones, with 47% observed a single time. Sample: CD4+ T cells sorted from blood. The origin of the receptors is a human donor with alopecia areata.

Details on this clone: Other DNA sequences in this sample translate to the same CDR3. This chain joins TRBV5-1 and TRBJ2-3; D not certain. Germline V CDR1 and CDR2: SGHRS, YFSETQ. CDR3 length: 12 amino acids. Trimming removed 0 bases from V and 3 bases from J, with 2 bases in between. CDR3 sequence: CASSLATDTQYF. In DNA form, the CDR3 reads TGCGCCAGCAGCTTGGCTACAGATACGCAGTATTTT.

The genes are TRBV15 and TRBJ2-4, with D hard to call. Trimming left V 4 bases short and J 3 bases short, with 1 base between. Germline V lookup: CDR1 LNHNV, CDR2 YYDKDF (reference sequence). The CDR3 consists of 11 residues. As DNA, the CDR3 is TGTGCCACCAGCAACAAAAACATTCAGTACTTC. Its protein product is CATSNKNIQYF.

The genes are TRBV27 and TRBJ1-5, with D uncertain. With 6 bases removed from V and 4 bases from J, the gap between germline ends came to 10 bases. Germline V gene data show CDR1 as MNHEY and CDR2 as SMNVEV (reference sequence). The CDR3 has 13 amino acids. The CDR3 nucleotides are TGTGCCAGCAGCCCTTGGATTAATCAGCCCCAGCATTTT. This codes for CASSPWINQPQHF.

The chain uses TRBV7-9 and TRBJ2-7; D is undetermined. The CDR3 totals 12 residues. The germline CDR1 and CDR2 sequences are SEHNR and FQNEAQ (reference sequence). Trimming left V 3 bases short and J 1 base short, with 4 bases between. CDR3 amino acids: CASSFQSYEQYF. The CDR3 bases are TGTGCCAGCAGCTTTCAGTCCTACGAGCAGTACTTC.

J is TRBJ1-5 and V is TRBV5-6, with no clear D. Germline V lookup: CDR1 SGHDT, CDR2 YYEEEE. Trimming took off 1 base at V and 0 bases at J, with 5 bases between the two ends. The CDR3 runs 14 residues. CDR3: CASSLLGSNQPQHF. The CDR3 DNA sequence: TGTGCCAGCAGCTTGCTAGGTAGCAATCAGCCCCAGCATTTT.

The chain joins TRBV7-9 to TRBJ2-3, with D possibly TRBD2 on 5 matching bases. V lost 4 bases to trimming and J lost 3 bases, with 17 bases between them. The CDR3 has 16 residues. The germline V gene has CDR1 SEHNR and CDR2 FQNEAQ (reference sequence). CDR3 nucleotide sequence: TGTGCCAGCAGCTCACAAGTCGGAGGTCTGACAGATACGCAGTATTTT. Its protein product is CASSSQVGGLTDTQYF.

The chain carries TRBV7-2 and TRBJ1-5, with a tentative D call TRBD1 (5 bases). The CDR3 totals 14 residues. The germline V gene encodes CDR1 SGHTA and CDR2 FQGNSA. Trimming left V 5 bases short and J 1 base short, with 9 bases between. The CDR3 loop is CASSHDRSNQPQHF. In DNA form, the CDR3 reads TGTGCCAGCAGCCACGACAGAAGCAATCAGCCCCAGCATTTT. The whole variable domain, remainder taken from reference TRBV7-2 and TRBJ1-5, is GAGVSQSPSNKVTEKGKDVELRCDPISGHTALYWYRQSLGQGLEFLIYFQGNSAPDKSGLPSDRFSAERTGGSVSTLTIQRTQQEDSAVYLCASSHDRSNQPQHFGDGTRLSIL.

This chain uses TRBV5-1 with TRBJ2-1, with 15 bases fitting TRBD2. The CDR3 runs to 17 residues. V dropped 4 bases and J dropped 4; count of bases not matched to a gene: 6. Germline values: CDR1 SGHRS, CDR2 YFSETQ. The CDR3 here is CASSPGLAGGRYNEQFF. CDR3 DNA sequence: TGCGCCAGCAGCCCCGGACTAGCGGGAGGGCGGTACAATGAGCAGTTCTTC.

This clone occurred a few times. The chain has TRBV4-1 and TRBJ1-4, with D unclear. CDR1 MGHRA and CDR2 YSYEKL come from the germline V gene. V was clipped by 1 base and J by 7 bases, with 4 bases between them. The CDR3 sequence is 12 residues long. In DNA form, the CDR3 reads TGCGCCAGCAGCCAAGCTGGTGAAAAACTGTTTTTT. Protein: CASSQAGEKLFF.

CDR3 residues: CSAFNEKLFF. As DNA, the CDR3 is TGCAGTGCCTTTAATGAAAAACTGTTTTTT. V gene TRBV20-1 combines with J gene TRBJ1-4, with D hard to call. The CDR3 sequence is 10 residues long. CDR1 and CDR2 from the germline V gene are DFQATT and SNEGSKA (reference sequence). Deletions cut 6 bases from V and 4 bases from J, with 3 bases between.

CDR3 in amino acids: CASSARGTYEQYF. Written as DNA, the CDR3 is TGTGCCAGCAGCGCTAGGGGGACCTACGAGCAGTACTTC. This rearrangement joins TRBV2 to TRBJ2-7; weak D call: TRBD1 (6 bases). Trimming shortened V by 6 bases and J by 2 bases, and 11 bases separated the two germline ends. Germline V gene lookup returns CDR1 SNHLY and CDR2 FYNNEI. The CDR3 sequence is 13 residues long.

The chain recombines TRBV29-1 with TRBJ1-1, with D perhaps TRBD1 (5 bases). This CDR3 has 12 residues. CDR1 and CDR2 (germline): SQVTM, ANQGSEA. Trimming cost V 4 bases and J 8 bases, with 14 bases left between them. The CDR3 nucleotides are TGCAGCGTTGTAGGTAGACAGAACGAAGCTTTCTTT. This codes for CSVVGRQNEAFF.

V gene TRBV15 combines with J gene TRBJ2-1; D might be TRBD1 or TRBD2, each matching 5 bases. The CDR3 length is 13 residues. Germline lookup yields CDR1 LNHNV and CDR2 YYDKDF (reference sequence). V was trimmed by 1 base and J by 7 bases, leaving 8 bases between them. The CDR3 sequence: CATSRVWGNEQFF. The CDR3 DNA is TGTGCCACCAGCAGAGTTTGGGGGAATGAGCAGTTCTTC.

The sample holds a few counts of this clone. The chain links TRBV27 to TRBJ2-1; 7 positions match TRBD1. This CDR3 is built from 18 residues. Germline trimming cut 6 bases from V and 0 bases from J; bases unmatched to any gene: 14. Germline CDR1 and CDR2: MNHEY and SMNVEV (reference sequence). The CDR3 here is CASSRQGVLGSSYNEQFF. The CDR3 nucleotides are TGTGCCAGCAGCCGACAGGGTGTTTTAGGGTCCTCCTACAATGAGCAGTTCTTC.

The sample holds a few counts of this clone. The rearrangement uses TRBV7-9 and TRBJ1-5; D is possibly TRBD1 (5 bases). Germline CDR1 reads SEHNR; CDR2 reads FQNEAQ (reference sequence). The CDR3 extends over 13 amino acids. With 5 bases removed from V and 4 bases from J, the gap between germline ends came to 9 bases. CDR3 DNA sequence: TGTGCCAGCAGCAGGGACGGAAATCAGCCCCAGCATTTT. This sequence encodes CASSRDGNQPQHF.

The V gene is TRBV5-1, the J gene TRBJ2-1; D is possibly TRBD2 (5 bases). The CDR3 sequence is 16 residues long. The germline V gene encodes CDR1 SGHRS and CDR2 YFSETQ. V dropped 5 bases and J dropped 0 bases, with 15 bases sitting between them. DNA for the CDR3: TGCGCCAGCAGTTTGTTAGCGAGGAGCTCCTACAATGAGCAGTTCTTC. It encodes CASSLLARSSYNEQFF.

This CDR3 reads CASSFQARGNYNEQFF. CDR3 in DNA: TGTGCCAGCAGTTTTCAAGCCCGCGGGAACTACAATGAGCAGTTCTTC. J is TRBJ2-1 and V is TRBV28, with D possibly TRBD2 on 6 matching bases. The germline gives CDR1 MDHEN, CDR2 SYDVKM. The CDR3 spans 16 residues. Between the trimmed V and J ends, which lost 3 bases and 3 bases, there was a span of 15 bases.

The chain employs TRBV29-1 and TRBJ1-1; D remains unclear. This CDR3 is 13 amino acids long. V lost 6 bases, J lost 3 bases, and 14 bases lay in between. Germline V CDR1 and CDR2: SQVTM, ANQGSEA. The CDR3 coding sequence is TGCAGCGTACACCCGGGCAGCCACACTGAAGCTTTCTTT. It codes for CSVHPGSHTEAFF.

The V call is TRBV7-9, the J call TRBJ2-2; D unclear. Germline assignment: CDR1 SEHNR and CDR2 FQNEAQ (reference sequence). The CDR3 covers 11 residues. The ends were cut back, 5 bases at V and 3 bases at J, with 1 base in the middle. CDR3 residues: CASSHTGELFF. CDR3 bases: TGTGCCAGCAGCCACACCGGGGAGCTGTTTTTT. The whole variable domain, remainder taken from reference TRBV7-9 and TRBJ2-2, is DTGVSQNPRHKITKRGQNVTFRCDPISEHNRLYWYRQTLGQGPEFLTYFQNEAQLEKSRLLSDRFSAERPKGSFSTLEIQRTEQGDSAMYLCASSHTGELFFGEGSRLTVL.

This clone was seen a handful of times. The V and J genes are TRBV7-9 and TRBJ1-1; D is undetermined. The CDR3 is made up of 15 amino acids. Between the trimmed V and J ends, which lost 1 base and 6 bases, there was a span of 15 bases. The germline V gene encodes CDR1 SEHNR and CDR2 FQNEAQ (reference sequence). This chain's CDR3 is CASSLDGSRSSEAFF. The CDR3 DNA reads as TGTGCCAGCAGCTTAGACGGTAGTAGGTCGTCTGAAGCTTTCTTT.

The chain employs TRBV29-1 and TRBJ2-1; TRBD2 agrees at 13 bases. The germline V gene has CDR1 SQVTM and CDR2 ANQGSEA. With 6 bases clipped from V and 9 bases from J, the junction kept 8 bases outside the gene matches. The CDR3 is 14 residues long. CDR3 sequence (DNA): TGCAGCGTAATAACTAGCGGGAGGGCCACTGAGCAGTTCTTC. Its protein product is CSVITSGRATEQFF.